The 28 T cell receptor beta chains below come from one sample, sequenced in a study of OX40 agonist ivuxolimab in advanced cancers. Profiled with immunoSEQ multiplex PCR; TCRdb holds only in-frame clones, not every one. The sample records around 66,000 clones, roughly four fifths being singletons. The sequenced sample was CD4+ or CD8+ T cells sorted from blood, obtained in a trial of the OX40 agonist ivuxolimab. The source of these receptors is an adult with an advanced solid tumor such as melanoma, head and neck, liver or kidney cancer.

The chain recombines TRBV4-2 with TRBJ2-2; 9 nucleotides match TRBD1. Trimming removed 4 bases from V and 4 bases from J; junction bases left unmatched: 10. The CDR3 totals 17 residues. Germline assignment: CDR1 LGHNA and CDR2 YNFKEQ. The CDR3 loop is CASSLSGTGQLTGELFF. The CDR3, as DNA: TGTGCCAGCAGCCTTTCCGGGACAGGGCAGCTCACCGGGGAGCTGTTTTTT.

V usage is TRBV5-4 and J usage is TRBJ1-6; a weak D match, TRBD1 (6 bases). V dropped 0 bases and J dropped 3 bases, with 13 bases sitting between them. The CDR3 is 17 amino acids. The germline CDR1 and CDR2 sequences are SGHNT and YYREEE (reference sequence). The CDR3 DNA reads TGTGCCAGCAGCTTGGAACCGGGGGCGGGCTATAATTCACCCCTCCACTTT. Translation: CASSLEPGAGYNSPLHF.

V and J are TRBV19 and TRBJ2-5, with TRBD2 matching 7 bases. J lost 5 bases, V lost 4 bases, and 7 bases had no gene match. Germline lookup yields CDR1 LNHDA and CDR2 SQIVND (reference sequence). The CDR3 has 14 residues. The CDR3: CASSTRGVKETQYF. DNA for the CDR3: TGTGCCAGTAGTACCCGGGGGGTTAAGGAGACCCAGTACTTC. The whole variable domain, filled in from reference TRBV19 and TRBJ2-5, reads DGGITQSPKYLFRKEGQNVTLSCEQNLNHDAMYWYRQDPGQGLRLIYYSQIVNDFQKGDIAEGYSVSREKKESFPLTVTSAQKNPTAFYLCASSTRGVKETQYFGPGTRLLVL.

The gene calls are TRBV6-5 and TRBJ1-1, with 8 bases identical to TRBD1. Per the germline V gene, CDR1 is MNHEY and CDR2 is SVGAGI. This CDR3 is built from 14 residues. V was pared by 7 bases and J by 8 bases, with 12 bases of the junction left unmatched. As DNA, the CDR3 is TGTGCCAGCACCAATGGACAGGGAGGAACCGAAGCTTTCTTT. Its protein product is CASTNGQGGTEAFF.

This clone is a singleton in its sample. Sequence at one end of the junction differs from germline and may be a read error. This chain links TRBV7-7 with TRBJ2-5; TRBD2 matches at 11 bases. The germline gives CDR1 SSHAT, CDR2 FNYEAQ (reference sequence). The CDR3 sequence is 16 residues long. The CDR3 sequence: CASSLGTSGGQETQYF. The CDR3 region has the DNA TGTGCTAGCAGCTTAGGGACTAGCGGCGGGCAAGAGACCCAGTACTTC.

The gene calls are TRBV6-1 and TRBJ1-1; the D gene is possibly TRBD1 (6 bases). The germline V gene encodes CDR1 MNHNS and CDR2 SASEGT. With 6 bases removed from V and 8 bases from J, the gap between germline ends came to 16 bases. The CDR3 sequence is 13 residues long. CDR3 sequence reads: CASRGGRDQEAFF. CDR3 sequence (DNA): TGTGCCAGCAGGGGGGGCCGGGACCAAGAAGCTTTCTTT.

CDR3 sequence reads: CASSQRQGGTGELFF. The CDR3 nucleotides read TGTGCCAGCAGCCAGAGGCAGGGCGGCACCGGGGAGCTGTTTTTT. The chain couples TRBV4-2 to TRBJ2-2; D may be TRBD1 (5 bases). This CDR3 is built from 15 residues. The germline CDR1 and CDR2 sequences are LGHNA and YNFKEQ. Between the trimmed V and J ends, which lost 3 bases and 4 bases, there was a span of 12 bases.

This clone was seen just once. The CDR3 coding sequence is TGTGCCAGCAGTAAGGGGGGTGAGCAGTTCTTC. Protein sequence: CASSKGGEQFF. The chain uses TRBV6-1 and TRBJ2-1, with D possibly being TRBD1 or TRBD2 (6 bases each). Germline V lookup: CDR1 MNHNS, CDR2 SASEGT. CDR3 size: 11 residues. V lost 5 bases and J 9 bases, leaving 8 bases between the germline ends.

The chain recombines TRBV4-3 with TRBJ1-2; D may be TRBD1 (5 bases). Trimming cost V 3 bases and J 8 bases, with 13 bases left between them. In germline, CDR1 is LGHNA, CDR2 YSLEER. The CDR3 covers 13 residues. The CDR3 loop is CASSQSTGAGYTF. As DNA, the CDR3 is TGCGCCAGCAGCCAGAGTACAGGCGCCGGCTACACCTTC.

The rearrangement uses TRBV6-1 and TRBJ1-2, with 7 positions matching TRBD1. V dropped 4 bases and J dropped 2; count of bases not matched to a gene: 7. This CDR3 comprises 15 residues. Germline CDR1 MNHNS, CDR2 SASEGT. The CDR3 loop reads CASSGTTGLNYGYTF. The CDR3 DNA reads TGTGCCAGCAGTGGAACGACAGGGTTGAACTATGGCTACACCTTC.

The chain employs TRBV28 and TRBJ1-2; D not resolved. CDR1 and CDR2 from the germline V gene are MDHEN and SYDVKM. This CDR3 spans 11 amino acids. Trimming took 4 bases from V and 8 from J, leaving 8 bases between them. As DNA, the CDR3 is TGTGCCAGCAGTTCCCTTTCCGGCTACACCTTC. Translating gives CASSSLSGYTF.

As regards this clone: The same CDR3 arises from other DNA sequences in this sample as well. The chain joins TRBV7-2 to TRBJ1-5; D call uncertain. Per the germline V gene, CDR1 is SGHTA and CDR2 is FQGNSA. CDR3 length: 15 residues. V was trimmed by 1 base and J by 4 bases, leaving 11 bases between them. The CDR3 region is CASSLDAGGNQPQHF. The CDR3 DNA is TGTGCCAGCAGCTTAGACGCAGGAGGGAATCAGCCCCAGCATTTT.

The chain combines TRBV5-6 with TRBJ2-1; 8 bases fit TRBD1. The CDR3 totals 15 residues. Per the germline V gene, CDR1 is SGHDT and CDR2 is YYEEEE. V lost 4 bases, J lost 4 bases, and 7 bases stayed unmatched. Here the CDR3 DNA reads TGTGCCAGCAGCCCGGACAGGGTGGGGTACAATGAGCAGTTCTTC. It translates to CASSPDRVGYNEQFF.

The DNA of the CDR3 is TGTGCCAGTGCGTTACAGGGTTTCTATGGCTACACCTTC. This gives the protein CASALQGFYGYTF. V gene TRBV19 combines with J gene TRBJ1-2; D possibly corresponds to TRBD1 (6 bases). Trimming removed 8 bases from V and 4 bases from J, with 14 bases in between. The CDR3 is 13 amino acids. Germline V lookup: CDR1 LNHDA, CDR2 SQIVND (reference sequence). The complete variable domain, with remaining parts taken from reference TRBV19 and TRBJ1-2, reads DGGITQSPKYLFRKEGQNVTLSCEQNLNHDAMYWYRQDPGQGLRLIYYSQIVNDFQKGDIAEGYSVSREKKESFPLTVTSAQKNPTAFYLCASALQGFYGYTFGSGTRLTVV.

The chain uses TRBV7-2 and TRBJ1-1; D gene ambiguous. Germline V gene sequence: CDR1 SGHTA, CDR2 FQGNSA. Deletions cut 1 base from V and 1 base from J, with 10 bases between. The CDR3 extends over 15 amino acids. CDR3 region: CASSLVWPGNTEAFF. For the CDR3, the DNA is TGTGCCAGCAGCTTAGTTTGGCCAGGGAACACTGAAGCTTTCTTT.

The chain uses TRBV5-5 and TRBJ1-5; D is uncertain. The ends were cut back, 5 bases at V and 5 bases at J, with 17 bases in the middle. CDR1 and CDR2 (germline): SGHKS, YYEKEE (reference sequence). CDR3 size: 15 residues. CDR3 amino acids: CASSSTMDGYQPQHF. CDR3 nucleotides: TGTGCCAGCAGTTCTACCATGGACGGTTATCAGCCCCAGCATTTT.

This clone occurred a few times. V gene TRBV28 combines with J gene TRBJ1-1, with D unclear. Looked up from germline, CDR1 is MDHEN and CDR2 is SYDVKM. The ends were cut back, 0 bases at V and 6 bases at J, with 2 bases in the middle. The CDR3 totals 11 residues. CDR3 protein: CASSLWAEAFF. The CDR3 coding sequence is TGTGCCAGCAGTTTATGGGCTGAAGCTTTCTTT.

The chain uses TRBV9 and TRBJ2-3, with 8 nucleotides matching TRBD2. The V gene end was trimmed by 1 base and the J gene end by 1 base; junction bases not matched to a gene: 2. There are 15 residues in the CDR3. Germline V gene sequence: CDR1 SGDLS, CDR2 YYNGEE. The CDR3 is CASSVSSGGTDTQYF. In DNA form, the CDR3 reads TGTGCCAGCAGCGTAAGTAGCGGGGGCACAGATACGCAGTATTTT. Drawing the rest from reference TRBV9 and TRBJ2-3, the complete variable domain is DSGVTQTPKHLITATGQRVTLRCSPRSGDLSVYWYQQSLDQGLQFLIQYYNGEERAKGNILERFSAQQFPDLHSELNLSSLELGDSALYFCASSVSSGGTDTQYFGPGTRLTVL.

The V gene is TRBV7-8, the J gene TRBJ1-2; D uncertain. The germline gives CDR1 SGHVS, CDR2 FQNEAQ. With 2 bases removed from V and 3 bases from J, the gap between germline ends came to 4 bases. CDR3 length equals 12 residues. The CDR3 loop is CASSLRDYGYTF. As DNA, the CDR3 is TGTGCCAGCAGCTTAAGAGACTATGGCTACACCTTC.

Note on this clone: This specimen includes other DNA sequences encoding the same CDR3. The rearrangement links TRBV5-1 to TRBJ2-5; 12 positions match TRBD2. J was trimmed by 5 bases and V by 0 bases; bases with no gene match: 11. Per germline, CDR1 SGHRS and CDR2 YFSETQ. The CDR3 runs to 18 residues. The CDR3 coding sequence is TGCGCCAGCAGCTTGGTGTCTGGACTAGCGGGGCCGGGGGAGACCCAGTACTTC. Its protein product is CASSLVSGLAGPGETQYF.

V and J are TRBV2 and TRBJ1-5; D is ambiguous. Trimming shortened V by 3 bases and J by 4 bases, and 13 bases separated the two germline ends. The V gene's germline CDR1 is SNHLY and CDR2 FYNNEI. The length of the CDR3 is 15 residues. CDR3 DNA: TGTGCCAGCAGTGAGAACAGACTGGAAAATCAGCCCCAGCATTTT. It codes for CASSENRLENQPQHF. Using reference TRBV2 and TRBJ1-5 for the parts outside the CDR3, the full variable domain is EPEVTQTPSHQVTQMGQEVILRCVPISNHLYFYWYRQILGQKVEFLVSFYNNEISEKSEIFDDQFSVERPDGSNFTLKIRSTKLEDSAMYFCASSENRLENQPQHFGDGTRLSIL.

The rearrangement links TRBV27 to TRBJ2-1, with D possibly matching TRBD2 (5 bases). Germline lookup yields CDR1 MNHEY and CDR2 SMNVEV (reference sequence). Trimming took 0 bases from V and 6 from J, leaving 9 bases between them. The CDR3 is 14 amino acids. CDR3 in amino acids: CASSLSRGFNEQFF. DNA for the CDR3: TGTGCCAGCAGTTTATCGAGAGGGTTCAATGAGCAGTTCTTC.

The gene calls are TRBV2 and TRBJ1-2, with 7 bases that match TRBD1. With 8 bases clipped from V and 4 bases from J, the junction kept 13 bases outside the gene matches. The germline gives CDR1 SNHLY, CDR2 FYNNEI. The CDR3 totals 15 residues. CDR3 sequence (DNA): TGTGCCAGCGCCCCGACAGGGATTCTACCCTATGGCTACACCTTC. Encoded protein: CASAPTGILPYGYTF.

CDR3 sequence reads: CASSLGVDTQYF. The CDR3 DNA follows: TGTGCCAGCAGTTTGGGGGTAGATACGCAGTATTTT. This chain connects TRBV28 to TRBJ2-3; the D gene could be TRBD1 or TRBD2 (5 bases each). The CDR3 is 12 residues long. In germline, CDR1 is MDHEN, CDR2 SYDVKM. The ends were cut back, 3 bases at V and 5 bases at J, with 6 bases in the middle.

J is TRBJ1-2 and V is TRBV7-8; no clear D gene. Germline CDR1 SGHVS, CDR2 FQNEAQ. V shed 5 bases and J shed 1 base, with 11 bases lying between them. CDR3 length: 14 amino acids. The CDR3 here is CASSTERVNYGYTF. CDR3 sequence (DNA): TGTGCCAGCAGCACCGAACGGGTTAACTATGGCTACACCTTC. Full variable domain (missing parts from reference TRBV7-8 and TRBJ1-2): GAGVSQSPRYKVAKRGQDVALRCDPISGHVSLFWYQQALGQGPEFLTYFQNEAQLDKSGLPSDRFFAERPEGSVSTLKIQRTQQEDSAVYLCASSTERVNYGYTFGSGTRLTVV.

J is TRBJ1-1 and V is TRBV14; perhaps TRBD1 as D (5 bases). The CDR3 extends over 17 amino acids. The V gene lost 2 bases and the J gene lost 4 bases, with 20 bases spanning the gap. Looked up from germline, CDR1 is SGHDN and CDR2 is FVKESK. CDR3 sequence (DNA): TGTGCCAGCAGCCAACCCCCCTGGGCAGGGTTGACCACTGAAGCTTTCTTT. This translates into CASSQPPWAGLTTEAFF.

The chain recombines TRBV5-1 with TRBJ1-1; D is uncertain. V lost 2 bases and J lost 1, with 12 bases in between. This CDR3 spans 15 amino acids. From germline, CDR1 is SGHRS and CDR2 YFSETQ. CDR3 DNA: TGCGCCAGCAGCTTTCTACCAACCGGGAACACTGAAGCTTTCTTT. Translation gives CASSFLPTGNTEAFF.

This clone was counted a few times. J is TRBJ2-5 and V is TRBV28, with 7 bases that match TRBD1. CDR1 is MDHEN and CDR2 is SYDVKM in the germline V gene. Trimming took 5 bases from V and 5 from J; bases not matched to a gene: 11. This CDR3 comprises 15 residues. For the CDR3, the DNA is TGTGCCAGCAGTCCTGCAGGGGGTAGGATGGAGACCCAGTACTTC. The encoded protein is CASSPAGGRMETQYF.